This T cell receptor (beta chain) is from a study of blood T cell repertoires in COVID-19. Overall study context: Acute and convalescent COVID-19 samples came from the United States, Italy and Spain. The cDNA or gDNA used as material had been derived from T cells, B-cell-depleted T cells, or PBMCs.

As originally analysed: Estimates of nucleated cell counts were drawn from the amplification of reference gene primers. TCRdb's table, derived via immunoSEQ multiplex PCR, lists solely in-frame clones and lacks some. The V and J calls and clone size were taken over from that table, and D and trimming were inferred from the DNA. The sample comprises a few hundred thousand clones, about 88% of which are singletons, and 4% to 5% rests with the top ten. There are 18 residues in the CDR3. Trimming took off 5 bases at V and 2 bases at J, with 23 bases between the two ends. Germline CDR1 and CDR2: SGHRS and YFSETQ.

The material sequenced was peripheral blood. The chain couples TRBV5-1 to TRBJ2-1; possible D gene TRBD2, 6 bases. The receptor was derived from a woman aged 35 to 49 who had recovered from COVID-19. The CDR3 nucleotides are TGCGCCAGCAGTTCGCGTGGGGCGGGACGACCCCCCTACAATGAGCAGTTCTTC. This translates into CASSSRGAGRPPYNEQFF.